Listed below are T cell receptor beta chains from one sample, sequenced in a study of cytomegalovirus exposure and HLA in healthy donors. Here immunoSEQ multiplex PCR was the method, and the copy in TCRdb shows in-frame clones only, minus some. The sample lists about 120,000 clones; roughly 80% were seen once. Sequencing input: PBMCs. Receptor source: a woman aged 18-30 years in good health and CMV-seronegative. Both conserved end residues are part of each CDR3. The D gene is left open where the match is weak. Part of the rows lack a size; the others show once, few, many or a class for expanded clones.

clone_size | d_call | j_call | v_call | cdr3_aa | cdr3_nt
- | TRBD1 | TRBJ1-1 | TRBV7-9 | CASSSPGTGIGTEAFF | TGTGCCAGCAGCAGTCCCGGGACAGGGATCGGCACTGAAGCTTTCTTT
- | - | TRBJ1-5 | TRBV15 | CATSRGRQGNQPQHF | TGTGCCACCAGCAGAGGTCGGCAGGGCAATCAGCCCCAGCATTTT
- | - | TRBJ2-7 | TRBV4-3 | CASSQDYLGELGYEQYF | TGCGCCAGCAGCCAAGATTATCTAGGGGAATTGGGGTACGAGCAGTACTTC
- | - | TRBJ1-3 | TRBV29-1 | CSVLGDTIYF | TGCAGCGTCCTCGGGGACACCATATATTTT
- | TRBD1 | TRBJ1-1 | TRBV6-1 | CASSLTGGTEAFF | TGTGCCAGCAGTTTGACAGGGGGCACTGAAGCTTTCTTT
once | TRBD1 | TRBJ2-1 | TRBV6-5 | CASSFDRGDYNEQFF | TGTGCCAGCAGTTTTGACAGGGGCGACTACAATGAGCAGTTCTTC
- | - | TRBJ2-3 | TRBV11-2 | CASSLSPVPYTDTQYF | TGTGCCAGCAGCTTAAGTCCTGTTCCCTACACAGATACGCAGTATTTT
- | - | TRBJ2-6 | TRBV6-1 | CASSVDSSGANGLTF | TGTGCCAGCAGTGTAGACAGCTCTGGGGCCAACGGCCTGACTTTC
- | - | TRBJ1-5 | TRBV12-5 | CASGLRILQGKQPQHF | TGTGCTAGTGGTCTAAGAATTCTCCAGGGGAAGCAGCCCCAGCATTTT
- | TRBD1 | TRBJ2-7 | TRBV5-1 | CASSLARTGRSYEQYF | TGCGCCAGCAGCTTGGCCCGGACAGGGAGAAGCTACGAGCAGTACTTC
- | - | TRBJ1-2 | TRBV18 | CASSPRRDGYGYTF | TGTGCCAGCTCACCTCGGAGGGACGGCTATGGCTACACCTTC
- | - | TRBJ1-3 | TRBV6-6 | CASSYDRASGNTIYF | TGTGCCAGCAGTTACGACAGAGCCTCAGGAAACACCATATATTTT
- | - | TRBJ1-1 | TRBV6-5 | CASSYTGGRTEAFF | TGTGCCAGCAGTTACACGGGGGGGAGGACTGAAGCTTTCTTT
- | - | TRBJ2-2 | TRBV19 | CASISRSWELFF | TGTGCCAGTATTTCCCGGAGCTGGGAGCTGTTTTTT
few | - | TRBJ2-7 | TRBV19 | CASSASSGYEQYF | TGTGCCAGTAGTGCGTCGTCAGGATACGAGCAGTACTTC
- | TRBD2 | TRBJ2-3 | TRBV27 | CASSPAGGQYTDTQYF | TGTGCCAGCAGCCCAGCGGGGGGGCAATACACAGATACGCAGTATTTT
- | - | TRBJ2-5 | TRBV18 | CASSPRNGELETQYF | TGTGCCAGCTCACCAAGGAACGGGGAATTGGAGACCCAGTACTTC
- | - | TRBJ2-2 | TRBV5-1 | CASRRTTANTGELFF | TGCGCCAGCAGGCGGACTACCGCGAACACCGGGGAGCTGTTTTTT
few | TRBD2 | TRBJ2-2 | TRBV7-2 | CASSLSPSGGTGELFF | TGTGCCAGCAGCTTAAGTCCTAGCGGGGGGACCGGGGAGCTGTTTTTT
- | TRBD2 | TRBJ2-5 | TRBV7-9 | CASRSPGGEQYF | TGTGCCAGCAGGTCTCCCGGGGGGGAGCAGTACTTC
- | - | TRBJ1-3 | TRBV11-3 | CASSLGGQLSGNTIYF | TGTGCCAGCAGCTTAGGAGGACAGCTCTCTGGAAACACCATATATTTT
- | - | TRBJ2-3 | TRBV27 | CASSLLGAGAIGTDTQYF | TGTGCCAGCAGTTTATTGGGGGCAGGGGCCATTGGCACAGATACGCAGTATTTT
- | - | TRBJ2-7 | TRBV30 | CAWGFTGNEQYF | TGTGCCTGGGGATTCACAGGGAACGAGCAGTACTTC
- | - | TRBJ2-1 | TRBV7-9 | CASSLGAKREQFF | TGTGCCAGCAGCTTAGGGGCTAAGCGGGAGCAGTTCTTC
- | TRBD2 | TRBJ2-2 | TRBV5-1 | CASRRLAGGVGELFF | TGCGCCAGCAGGAGACTAGCGGGAGGGGTCGGGGAGCTGTTTTTT
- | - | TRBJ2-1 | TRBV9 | CASSGPNRYEQFF | TGTGCCAGCAGTGGACCTAACAGGTATGAGCAGTTCTTC
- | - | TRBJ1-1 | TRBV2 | CASSEVGRGNTEAFF | TGTGCCAGCAGTGAGGTTGGAAGGGGGAACACTGAAGCTTTCTTT
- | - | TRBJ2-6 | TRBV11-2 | CASSLVQGYSGANVLTF | TGTGCCAGCAGCTTAGTACAGGGTTACTCTGGGGCCAACGTCCTGACTTTC
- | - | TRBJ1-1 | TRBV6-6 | CASSYPGSMNTEAFF | TGTGCCAGCAGTTACCCAGGGTCCATGAACACTGAAGCTTTCTTT
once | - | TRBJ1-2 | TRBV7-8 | CASSPGGRVDGYTF | TGTGCCAGCAGCCCGGGTGGCAGGGTGGATGGCTACACCTTC
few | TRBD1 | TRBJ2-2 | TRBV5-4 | CASSQGVNTGELFF | TGTGCCAGCAGCCAGGGGGTTAACACCGGGGAGCTGTTTTTT
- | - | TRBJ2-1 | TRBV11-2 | CASSHRLVGYNEQFF | TGTGCCAGCAGCCACCGACTAGTTGGCTACAATGAGCAGTTCTTC
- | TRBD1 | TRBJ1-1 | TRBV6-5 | CASRPDRGGNAFF | TGTGCCAGCAGACCCGACAGGGGTGGTAATGCTTTCTTT
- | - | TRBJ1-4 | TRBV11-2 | CASSLWKRDPNEKLFF | TGTGCCAGCAGCTTGTGGAAGCGGGACCCGAATGAAAAACTGTTTTTT
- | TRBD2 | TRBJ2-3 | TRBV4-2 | CASSQASGSTDTQYF | TGTGCCAGCAGCCAAGCTAGCGGGAGCACAGATACGCAGTATTTT
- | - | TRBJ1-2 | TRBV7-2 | CASSQTSDGGYGYTF | TGTGCCAGCAGCCAGACATCAGACGGGGGGTATGGCTACACCTTC
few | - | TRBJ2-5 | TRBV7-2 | CASSLLGGVAIGETQYF | TGTGCCAGCAGCTTACTGGGCGGGGTGGCCATTGGAGAGACCCAGTACTTC
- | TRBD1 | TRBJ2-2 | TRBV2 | CASSFYRDRGFAGELFF | TGTGCCAGCAGTTTTTACAGGGACAGGGGTTTTGCCGGGGAGCTGTTTTTT
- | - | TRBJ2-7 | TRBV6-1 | CASPGPRDYEQYF | TGTGCCAGCCCCGGACCCCGGGACTACGAGCAGTACTTC
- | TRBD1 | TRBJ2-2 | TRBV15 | CATSRPWDRESTGELFF | TGTGCCACCAGCAGACCCTGGGACAGGGAAAGCACCGGGGAGCTGTTTTTT